This TCR beta chain was sequenced in a study of CD8+CD57+ T cells in acquired aplastic anemia. In patients chosen for sequencing, flow cytometry had shown CD8+CD57+ cell expansion. Researchers used genomic DNA as the template to profile TCR beta VDJ and CDR3. TCRdb called the reads again in MiXCR, with one record for every CDR3 protein. This sample has more than 250,000 distinct CDR3 sequences, with around 82% found just once. CDR1 SGHVS and CDR2 FQNEAQ come from the germline V gene. CDR3 size: 13 residues. This clonotype has only a few counts. The CDR3 ends on some other residue instead of the conserved phenylalanine or tryptophan, so this is likely a read error.

This receptor was obtained from a human donor with aplastic anemia. Sequenced material: sorted CD4+, CD8+, or CD8+CD57+ T cells (not recorded which) from PBMCs. The rearrangement links TRBV7-8 to TRBJ2-3; TRBD2 aligns across 7 bases. This CDR3 is CASRLAGGDTQYY. The CDR3 DNA sequence: TGTGCCAGCAGGTTAGCGGGCGGTGATACGCAGTATTAT.